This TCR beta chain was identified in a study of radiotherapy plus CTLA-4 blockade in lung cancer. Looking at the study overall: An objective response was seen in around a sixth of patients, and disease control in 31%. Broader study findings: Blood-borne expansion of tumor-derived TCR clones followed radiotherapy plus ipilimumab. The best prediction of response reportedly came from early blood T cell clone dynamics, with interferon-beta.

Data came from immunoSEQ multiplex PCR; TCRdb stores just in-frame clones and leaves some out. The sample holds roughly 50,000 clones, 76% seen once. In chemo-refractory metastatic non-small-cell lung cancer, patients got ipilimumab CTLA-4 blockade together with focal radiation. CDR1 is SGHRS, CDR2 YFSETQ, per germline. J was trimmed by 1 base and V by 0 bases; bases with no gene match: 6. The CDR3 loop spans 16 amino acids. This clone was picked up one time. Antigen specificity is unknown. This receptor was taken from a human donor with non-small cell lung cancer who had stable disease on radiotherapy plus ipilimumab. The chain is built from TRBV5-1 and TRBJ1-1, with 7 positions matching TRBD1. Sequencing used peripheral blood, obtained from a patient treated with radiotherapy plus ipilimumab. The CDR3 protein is CASSLERAGGNTEAFF. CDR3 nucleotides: TGCGCCAGCAGCTTGGAGCGGGCAGGGGGGAACACTGAAGCTTTCTTT.